This is a list of T cell receptor beta chains from one sample in a study of T cells in Graves' hyperthyroidism and ophthalmopathy. TCRdb used MiXCR to reprocess the multiplex PCR reads, holding one entry per CDR3 protein. The table shows 700,000 or so distinct CDR3 sequences, with approximately 16% occurring only once. Sequencing was carried out using blood. These receptors came from a man aged 18 to 29 with Graves' hyperthyroidism. The CDR3 runs from the conserved cysteine through the conserved F or W. The D gene is left open where the match is weak. Clone size, where shown, is once, few, many, or a class for clones that have expanded.

TGTGCCAGCAGCCCGGGGGGACAGGCACAAGAGACCCAGTACTTC	CASSPGGQAQETQYF	TRBV6-2/TRBV6-3	TRBJ2-5	-	-
TGTGCCAGCAGCGCTTGGCAGGGTGGCTCAGGGGCCCAGTACTTC	CASSAWQGGSGAQYF	TRBV11-2	TRBJ2-5	many	-
TGTGCCAGCAGTGAACAGCGGGAGGCCTACGAGCAGTACTTC	CASSEQREAYEQYF	TRBV2	TRBJ2-7	many	TRBD2
TGTGCCAGCAGTCGTTCGGGCATCACCTACGAGCAGTACTTC	CASSRSGITYEQYF	TRBV2	TRBJ2-7	many	-
TGTGCCAGCAGTGAAAGGGCAGGGGACAGCACAGATACGCAGTATTTT	CASSERAGDSTDTQYF	TRBV6-1	TRBJ2-3	-	-
TGTGCCAGCAGTTTATTCTCGATGACTTCACCCCTCCACTTT	CASSLFSMTSPLHF	TRBV12-3/TRBV12-4	TRBJ1-6	many	-
TGTGCCAGCAGCTTAAGCCCTGACCCCTACGAGCAGTACTTC	CASSLSPDPYEQYF	TRBV7-2	TRBJ2-7	many	-
TGCAGCTCCCGGACAGGGGGCTGGTCCGAGCAGTACTTC	CSSRTGGWSEQYF	TRBV29-1	TRBJ2-7	many	TRBD1
TGTGCCAGCAGTCAAGGGACAGAGACTTTCTATGGCTACACCTTC	CASSQGTETFYGYTF	TRBV7-9	TRBJ1-2	-	TRBD1
TGTGCCAGCACCGCCGACCCAAATTCACCCCTCCACTTT	CASTADPNSPLHF	TRBV2	TRBJ1-6	-	-
TGTGCCAGCAGTCCGTCGGACAGGCGGAGGCCCCTCCACTTT	CASSPSDRRRPLHF	TRBV6-1	TRBJ1-6	few	TRBD1
TGCGCCAGCAGCTTGGGACAGCAAGCAGATACGCAGTATTTT	CASSLGQQADTQYF	TRBV5-1	TRBJ2-3	many	-
TGTGCCAGCAGTTTAGCGGGAGTTATAACGTCCTACGAGCAGTACTTC	CASSLAGVITSYEQYF	TRBV7-8	TRBJ2-7	few	TRBD2
TGTGCCAGTAGGAAACAGGGCTTACCAGCCAAAAACATTCAGTACTTC	CASRKQGLPAKNIQYF	TRBV19	TRBJ2-4	few	-
TGTGCCAGCAGTTTATCGGCAGGGGACTTGGGGCCCCAGCATTTT	CASSLSAGDLGPQHF	TRBV28	TRBJ1-5	many	-
TGTGCCAGCAGTCCCGTCTGGAGCGAGCAGTACTTC	CASSPVWSEQYF	TRBV28	TRBJ2-7	many	-
TGTGCCAGCAGCCGGCTGGACAGGTACTATGGCTACACCTTC	CASSRLDRYYGYTF	TRBV28	TRBJ1-2	many	TRBD1
TGCAGTGCTAGAGGCGGGGACCCAGGGGAGACCCAGTACTTC	CSARGGDPGETQYF	TRBV20-1	TRBJ2-5	-	-
TGTGCCTGGAGGGGGTTAGGCGACGCCGGGGAGCTGTTTTTT	CAWRGLGDAGELFF	TRBV30	TRBJ2-2	many	-
TGTGCCAGCAGCTCCGAGGGACTAGCGGAAACTGAAGAGACCCAGTACTTC	CASSSEGLAETEETQYF	TRBV11-2	TRBJ2-5	few	TRBD2
TGCAGTGTACGGACTAGCGGGGCCTACGAGCAGTACTTC	CSVRTSGAYEQYF	TRBV20-1	TRBJ2-7	many	TRBD2
TGTGCCAGCAGCTTCGGTAGTGAAGCTTTCTTT	CASSFGSEAFF	TRBV7-9	TRBJ1-1	many	-
TGTGCCAGTAGTCCGGGCGTCCGGGGAGCTTTCTTT	CASSPGVRGAFF	TRBV19	TRBJ1-1	-	-
TGTGCCACCAGCAGAGTTTCCTACAATGAGCAGTTCTTC	CATSRVSYNEQFF	TRBV15	TRBJ2-1	few	-
TGCAGCGCCGGACTAGCGGGGGGGGTGGAGTTCTTC	CSAGLAGGVEFF	TRBV29-1	TRBJ2-1	few	TRBD2
TGCAGTGCTAGAGGAGGGACGGGGACTGAAGCTTTCTTT	CSARGGTGTEAFF	TRBV20-1	TRBJ1-1	-	-
TGTGCCAGCAGCTTAGCAGAAGCCTTGAGCACAGATACGCAGTATTTT	CASSLAEALSTDTQYF	TRBV11-3	TRBJ2-3	many	-
TGCAGCGTTGACACTAGCGGGCCCAATGAGCAGTTCTTC	CSVDTSGPNEQFF	TRBV29-1	TRBJ2-1	-	TRBD2
TGTGCCAGCAGCGTAGAACTAGCACGTTCCACCGGGGAGCTGTTTTTT	CASSVELARSTGELFF	TRBV9	TRBJ2-2	few	-
TGTGCCTGGAGTCTTGACAGGGGTAACACCGGGGAGCTGTTTTTT	CAWSLDRGNTGELFF	TRBV30	TRBJ2-2	few	TRBD1
TGTGCCAGCAGTCGGACAGGGGCATGGGAAAAACTGTTTTTT	CASSRTGAWEKLFF	TRBV12-3/TRBV12-4	TRBJ1-4	many	TRBD1
TGTGCCAGCAGTTACGGGGCTAGCGGTTTTCGTAGTCGGACCGGGGAGCTGTTTTTT	CASSYGASGFRSRTGELFF	TRBV6-5	TRBJ2-2	-	TRBD2
TGTGCCTGGAGTGTTTGGCCCCCGACTAGCGGGAATACAGATACGCAGTATTTT	CAWSVWPPTSGNTDTQYF	TRBV30	TRBJ2-3	many	TRBD2
TGTGCCAGCAGCTCTATTAGAAGGGGGGTCCGGGACAGGGGCTATGAGCAGTTCTTC	CASSSIRRGVRDRGYEQFF	TRBV7-6	TRBJ2-1	few	TRBD1
TGTGCCAGCAGCCGAGGACAGGGGACGACTGAAGCTTTCTTT	CASSRGQGTTEAFF	TRBV12-3/TRBV12-4	TRBJ1-1	many	TRBD1
TGTGCCAGCAGCTTAACGACAGGGTGGTACAATGAGCAGTTCTTC	CASSLTTGWYNEQFF	TRBV7-8	TRBJ2-1	many	TRBD1
TGCAGTGCTAGTCCAGGGACAGGTGAAGCTTTCTTT	CSASPGTGEAFF	TRBV20-1	TRBJ1-1	-	TRBD1
TGTGCCAGCAGTTTAGTCAGGTCAAACACTGAAGCTTTCTTT	CASSLVRSNTEAFF	TRBV28	TRBJ1-1	many	-
TGCAGCGTTTCGGACAGGGAGGGGGATACGCAGTATTTT	CSVSDREGDTQYF	TRBV29-1	TRBJ2-3	many	-
TGCGCCAGCAGCTCGAGAGTAGGCACAGATACGCAGTATTTT	CASSSRVGTDTQYF	TRBV5-1	TRBJ2-3	few	-